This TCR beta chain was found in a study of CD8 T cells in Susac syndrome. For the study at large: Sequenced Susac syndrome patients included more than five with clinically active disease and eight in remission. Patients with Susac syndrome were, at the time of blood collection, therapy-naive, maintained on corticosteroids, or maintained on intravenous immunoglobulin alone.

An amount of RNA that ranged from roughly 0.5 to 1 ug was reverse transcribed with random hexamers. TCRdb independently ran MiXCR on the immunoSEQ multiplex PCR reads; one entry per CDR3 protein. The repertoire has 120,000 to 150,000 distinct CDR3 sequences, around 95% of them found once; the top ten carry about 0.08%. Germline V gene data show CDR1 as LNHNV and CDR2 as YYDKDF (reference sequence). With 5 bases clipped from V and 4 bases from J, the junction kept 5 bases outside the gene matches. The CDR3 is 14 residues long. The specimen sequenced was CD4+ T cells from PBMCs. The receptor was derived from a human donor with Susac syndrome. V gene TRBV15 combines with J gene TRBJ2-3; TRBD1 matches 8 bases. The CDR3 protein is CATSASQGADTQYF. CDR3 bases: TGTGCCACCAGCGCTTCACAGGGGGCAGATACGCAGTATTTT.